The T cell receptor (beta chain) described here comes from a study of blood T cell repertoires in COVID-19 (dated by TCRdb to 2018 to 2020). About the investigation overall: Collaborator samples came from the United States, Italy and Spain and covered acute and convalescent phases of COVID-19. The dataset comprised deeply sampled blood TCRbeta repertoires from subjects exposed to, actively infected with, or recovered from COVID-19. The prospective study material was composed of cDNA or gDNA derived from T cells, B-cell-depleted T cells, or PBMCs. Samples were obtained from the ongoing ImmuneRACE study (first 160 participants) and from over 1,000 subjects provided by 6 global collaborators. Nearly every sample came with metadata listing a de-identified subject ID, COVID-19 status, age in years and sex. Where available, HLA class I and class II types were obtained from metadata supplied by the sample provider rather than from assay-based typing. The repertoires were released in a freely available public database intended as a resource for research on the immune response to SARS-CoV-2. The full study reports these points: Clinical and demographic metadata were provided uncurated, with the amount varying by source and participant.

CDR1 SGHRS and CDR2 YFSETQ were looked up in the germline V gene. V loses 0 bases, J loses 6 bases, and the germline ends lie 16 bases apart. The CDR3, cysteine through phenylalanine, is 15 amino acids long. CDR3 DNA only is kept here, 45 bases in frame from base 1. TCRbeta CDR3 regions were amplified from genomic DNA using the immunoSEQ Assay, a bias-controlled multiplex PCR. In the source study's methods: The number of nucleated cells in each sample was estimated from the amplification of reference gene primers within the assay. To quantify the absolute abundance of each unique TCRbeta CDR3 rearrangement, sequence reads were collapsed and filtered. For each sample, productive Simpson clonality was calculated by taking the square root of Simpson's diversity index across productive rearrangements. The table comes from immuneACCESS by way of TCRdb, which keeps in-frame sequences with V and J called. Part of the clones is missing from these tables; in studies checked, under half for an unresolved V gene and the rest for unknown reasons. That table supplies the V and J calls and clone size; D and trimming were determined from the DNA. The sample records roughly 330,000 clones, roughly 90% of which are singletons. The top ten clonotypes cover roughly 6.7% of the sample.

Of note for this clone: No cognate antigen has been identified for it. Within one base of it there is no much larger clone, and no base qualities were kept.

Samples from volunteer blood donors who had recovered from COVID-19 were contributed by a second Seattle source. Collaborating institutions collected whole blood in K2EDTA tubes following their own protocols. Collaborator samples were shipped for TCRbeta analysis as frozen whole blood, isolated PBMCs, or DNA extracted from either sample type. Sequencing input: peripheral blood. This sequence uses TRBV5-1 and TRBJ2-7; the D gene assignment is ambiguous. The sequence derives from a man between 18 and 29 years old who had recovered from COVID-19. The DNA sequence is given as TGCGCCAGCAGCTTGGAAGGCGGAACGGTACGCGAGCAGTACTTC. It translates as CASSLEGGTVREQYF.